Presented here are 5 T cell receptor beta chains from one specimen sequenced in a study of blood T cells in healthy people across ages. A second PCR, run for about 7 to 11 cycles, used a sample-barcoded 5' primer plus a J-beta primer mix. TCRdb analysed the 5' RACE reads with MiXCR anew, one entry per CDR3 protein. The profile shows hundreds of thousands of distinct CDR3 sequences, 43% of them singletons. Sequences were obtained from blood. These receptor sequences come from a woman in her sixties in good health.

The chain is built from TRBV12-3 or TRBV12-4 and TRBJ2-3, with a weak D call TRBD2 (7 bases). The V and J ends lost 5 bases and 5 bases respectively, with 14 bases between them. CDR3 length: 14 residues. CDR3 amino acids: CASSVGGVGDTQYF. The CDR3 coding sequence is TGTGCCAGCAGTGTAGGGGGGGTGGGAGATACGCAGTATTTT.

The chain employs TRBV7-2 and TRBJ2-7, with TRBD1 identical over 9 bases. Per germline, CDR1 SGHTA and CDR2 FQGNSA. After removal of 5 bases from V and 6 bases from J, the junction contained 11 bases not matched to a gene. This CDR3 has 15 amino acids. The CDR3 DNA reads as TGTGCCAGCAGCCCTCGACAGGGGGTAGGTTCCGAGCAGTACTTC. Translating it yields CASSPRQGVGSEQYF. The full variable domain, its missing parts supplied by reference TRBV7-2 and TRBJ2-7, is GAGVSQSPSNKVTEKGKDVELRCDPISGHTALYWYRQSLGQGLEFLIYFQGNSAPDKSGLPSDRFSAERTGGSVSTLTIQRTQQEDSAVYLCASSPRQGVGSEQYFGPGTRLTVT.

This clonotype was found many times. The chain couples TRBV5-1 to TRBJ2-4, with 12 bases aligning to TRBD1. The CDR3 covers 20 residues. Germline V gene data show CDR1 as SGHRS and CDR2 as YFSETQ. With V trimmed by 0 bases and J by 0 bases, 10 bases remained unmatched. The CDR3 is CASSLAGQGARGLAKNIQYF. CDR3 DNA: TGCGCCAGCAGCTTGGCGGGACAGGGGGCGAGGGGACTAGCCAAAAACATTCAGTACTTC. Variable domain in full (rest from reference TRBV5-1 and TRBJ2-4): KAGVTQTPRYLIKTRGQQVTLSCSPISGHRSVSWYQQTPGQGLQFLFEYFSETQRNKGNFPGRFSGRQFSNSRSEMNVSTLELGDSALYLCASSLAGQGARGLAKNIQYFGAGTRLSVL.

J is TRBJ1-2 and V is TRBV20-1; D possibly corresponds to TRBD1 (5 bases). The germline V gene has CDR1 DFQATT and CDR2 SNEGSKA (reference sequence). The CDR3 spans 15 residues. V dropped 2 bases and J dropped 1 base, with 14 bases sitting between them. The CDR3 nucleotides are TGCAGTGCTAGACCCATGGCAGGGCTTAACTATGGCTACACCTTC. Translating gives CSARPMAGLNYGYTF.

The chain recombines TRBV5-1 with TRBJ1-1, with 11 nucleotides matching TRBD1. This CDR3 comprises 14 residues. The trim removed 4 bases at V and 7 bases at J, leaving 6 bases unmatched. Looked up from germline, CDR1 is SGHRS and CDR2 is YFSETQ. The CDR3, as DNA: TGCGCCAGCAGCATAGGACAGGGGGCTGTTGAAGCTTTCTTT. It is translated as CASSIGQGAVEAFF.